These 30 T cell receptor beta chains share one sample of origin, sequenced in a study of blood T cell repertoires in COVID-19. Some clones are missing from TCRdb's copy, which holds only in-frame ones; the method was immunoSEQ multiplex PCR. The table records 110,000 to 150,000 clones, approximately 85% of them present only once. The sample consisted of peripheral blood. These receptors were obtained from a man between 70 and 80 years old with acute or convalescent COVID-19.

This chain joins TRBV9 and TRBJ1-6; D possibly corresponds to TRBD1 (5 bases). V gave up 3 bases and J gave up 2 bases, with 12 bases separating them. CDR3 length: 16 residues. Germline V gene data show CDR1 as SGDLS and CDR2 as YYNGEE. The CDR3 sequence: CASSAEATAYNSPLHF. For the CDR3, the DNA is TGTGCCAGCAGCGCTGAGGCGACAGCCTATAATTCACCCCTCCACTTT.

This chain connects TRBV5-4 to TRBJ2-7; TRBD2 agrees at 10 bases. Losses at the gene ends were 6 bases for V and 5 bases for J; bases not matched to a gene: 8. From germline, CDR1 is SGHNT and CDR2 YYREEE (reference sequence). The CDR3 runs 14 residues. CDR3 DNA sequence: TGTGCCAGCACCAGAAGCGGGGGGGCCCACGAGCAGTACTTC. It codes for CASTRSGGAHEQYF.

This clone turned up a few times. The rearrangement joins TRBV24-1 to TRBJ1-1; 7 positions match TRBD1. CDR3 length: 15 residues. The germline CDR1 and CDR2 sequences are KGHDR and SFDVKD. The J segment lost 5 bases and the V segment lost 4 bases, leaving 9 bases of the junction unmatched. CDR3: CATSDPRQGGTEAFF. CDR3 DNA: TGTGCCACCAGTGACCCGAGACAGGGCGGAACTGAAGCTTTCTTT.

This clone was seen a few times. The gene calls are TRBV28 and TRBJ2-5; 8 bases line up with TRBD1. The CDR3 runs to 23 residues. With 2 bases clipped from V and 1 base from J, the junction kept 27 bases outside the gene matches. Germline V gene data show CDR1 as MDHEN and CDR2 as SYDVKM. The CDR3 spells CASSLGLRQGASARTGFQETQYF. The CDR3 nucleotides are TGTGCCAGCAGTTTAGGCTTGCGGCAGGGGGCTTCTGCTCGCACCGGTTTCCAAGAGACCCAGTACTTC.

This clone showed up just a few times. The CDR3 DNA follows: TGTGCCAGCAGTTTCGGACAGGGGTACGGACAGCCCCAGCATTTT. As protein: CASSFGQGYGQPQHF. The rearrangement joins TRBV27 to TRBJ1-5; 9 bases match TRBD1. The CDR3 is made up of 15 amino acids. V lost 3 bases, J lost 7 bases, and 7 bases stayed unmatched. The germline gives CDR1 MNHEY, CDR2 SMNVEV (reference sequence).

The CDR3 bases are TGTGCCATCAGTGAGACGGCCGGGACAGCCACTTTGCCCCAGCATTTT. This gives the protein CAISETAGTATLPQHF. The chain couples TRBV10-3 to TRBJ1-5; 7 nucleotides match TRBD1. This CDR3 is 16 amino acids long. V lost 2 bases to trimming and J lost 9 bases; unmatched junction nucleotides: 13. Germline V gene sequence: CDR1 ENHRY, CDR2 SYGVKD.

The V and J genes are TRBV9 and TRBJ2-3; 13 nucleotides match TRBD2. The CDR3 runs 16 residues. Germline CDR1 SGDLS, CDR2 YYNGEE. Trimming removed 4 bases from V and 6 bases from J; junction bases left unmatched: 8. In nucleotides, the CDR3 is TGTGCCAGCAGCACAGGGACTAGCGGGGAGTGGGATACGCAGTATTTT. It specifies CASSTGTSGEWDTQYF. Variable domain in full (rest from reference TRBV9 and TRBJ2-3): DSGVTQTPKHLITATGQRVTLRCSPRSGDLSVYWYQQSLDQGLQFLIQYYNGEERAKGNILERFSAQQFPDLHSELNLSSLELGDSALYFCASSTGTSGEWDTQYFGPGTRLTVL.

This chain connects TRBV15 to TRBJ1-2; the D gene is possibly TRBD1 (6 bases). V was cut by 3 bases and J by 5 bases, with 13 bases left in between. CDR1 is LNHNV, CDR2 YYDKDF, per germline (reference sequence). The CDR3 totals 14 residues. CDR3 protein: CATSRAGVDYGYTF. The CDR3 bases are TGTGCCACCAGCAGGGCAGGGGTCGATTATGGCTACACCTTC.

This clone was observed a single time. J is TRBJ2-1 and V is TRBV6-5; 7 bases map to TRBD2. The germline V gene has CDR1 MNHEY and CDR2 SVGAGI. This CDR3 comprises 15 residues. V trimming: 10 bases; J trimming: 0 bases; junction bases outside the gene matches: 9. This CDR3 is CAIQPGGSSYNEQFF. CDR3 in DNA: TGTGCCATCCAACCGGGAGGCAGCTCCTACAATGAGCAGTTCTTC.

The chain couples TRBV7-9 to TRBJ2-5, with 14 positions matching TRBD2. CDR3 size: 17 residues. Germline CDR1 and CDR2: SEHNR and FQNEAQ (reference sequence). After removal of 4 bases from V and 3 bases from J, the junction contained 7 bases not matched to a gene. This CDR3 reads CASSSTGTSGGKETQYF. The CDR3 region has the DNA TGTGCCAGCAGCTCCACCGGGACTAGCGGGGGAAAAGAGACCCAGTACTTC.

The chain combines TRBV6-5 with TRBJ1-2; D call uncertain. V lost 10 bases, J lost 2 bases, and 14 bases lay in between. The CDR3 consists of 13 residues. The germline gives CDR1 MNHEY, CDR2 SVGAGI. The CDR3 nucleotides read TGTGCCACCGTCCCTCGGGAAAACTATGGCTACACCTTC. Protein: CATVPRENYGYTF.

This chain links TRBV2 with TRBJ1-2; TRBD1 agrees at 8 bases. This CDR3 has 13 amino acids. Looked up from germline, CDR1 is SNHLY and CDR2 is FYNNEI. The junction had 9 bases not matched to a gene; V was cut back by 7 bases and J by 8 bases. The CDR3 loop reads CASTRDRSSGYTF. For the CDR3, the DNA is TGTGCCAGCACCCGGGACAGGTCGTCCGGCTACACCTTC.

The chain combines TRBV28 with TRBJ2-7, with a weak D call TRBD1 (5 bases). The V end lost 6 bases, the J end lost 4 bases, and 16 bases lay between the germline ends. The germline CDR1 and CDR2 sequences are MDHEN and SYDVKM. There are 14 residues in the CDR3. The chain's CDR3 is CASSEPREIYEQYF. The CDR3 coding sequence is TGTGCCAGCAGCGAGCCCAGGGAAATTTACGAGCAGTACTTC.

The V and J genes are TRBV10-2 and TRBJ2-3; 11 nucleotides align to TRBD2. Trimming at V came to 6 bases and at J to 5 bases, leaving 7 bases not matched to a gene. The CDR3 has 15 residues. Germline V gene sequence: CDR1 WSHSY, CDR2 SAAADI. In DNA form, the CDR3 reads TGCGCCAGCAGACCTAGCGGGGGGAGGAGAGATACGCAGTATTTT. This gives the protein CASRPSGGRRDTQYF.

The chain has TRBV11-2 and TRBJ1-1; no firm D call. The CDR3 contains 13 residues. Germline assignment: CDR1 SGHAT and CDR2 FQNNGV. V lost 1 base to trimming and J lost 3 bases, with 6 bases between them. In DNA, the CDR3 is TGTGCCAGCAGCTTAGCCCTTGACACTGAAGCTTTCTTT. Encoded protein: CASSLALDTEAFF.

The chain recombines TRBV7-9 with TRBJ2-3; 10 bases are shared with TRBD2. From germline, CDR1 is SEHNR and CDR2 FQNEAQ (reference sequence). The CDR3 loop spans 15 amino acids. Trimming at V came to 5 bases and at J to 1 base, leaving 3 bases not matched to a gene. The CDR3: CASSPGTSGTDTQYF. CDR3 bases: TGTGCCAGCAGCCCCGGGACTAGCGGCACAGATACGCAGTATTTT.

The chain links TRBV5-4 to TRBJ2-7; 8 bases line up with TRBD2. V shed 2 bases and J 2 bases; nucleotides not matched to a gene: 9. The CDR3 consists of 16 residues. The germline V gene encodes CDR1 SGHNT and CDR2 YYREEE (reference sequence). This chain's CDR3 is CASSFRHSGVTYEQYF. The CDR3 DNA reads TGTGCCAGCAGCTTTAGACATAGCGGGGTAACCTACGAGCAGTACTTC.

The rearrangement joins TRBV12-3 or TRBV12-4 to TRBJ2-2, with D possibly matching TRBD1 (5 bases). V lost 1 base, J lost 13 bases, and 13 bases lay in between. This CDR3 region has 13 residues. CDR3 nucleotides: TGTGCCAGCAGTTTAGACAGGCGGTTGCGGCTGTTTTTT. It is translated as CASSLDRRLRLFF.

This clone occurred once. The chain links TRBV18 to TRBJ1-4; the match to TRBD1 covers 8 bases. This CDR3 spans 16 amino acids. Per germline, CDR1 KGHSH and CDR2 LQKENI. J gave up 0 bases and V 6 bases, and 6 bases lay outside the gene matches. The CDR3 DNA reads as TGTGCCAGCTCTTTGGACAGGGATGCAACTAATGAAAAACTGTTTTTT. Translating it yields CASSLDRDATNEKLFF. Using reference TRBV18 and TRBJ1-4 for the parts outside the CDR3, the full variable domain is NAGVMQNPRHLVRRRGQEARLRCSPMKGHSHVYWYRQLPEEGLKFMVYLQKENIIDESGMPKERFSAEFPKEGPSILRIQQVVRGDSAAYFCASSLDRDATNEKLFFGSGTQLSVL.

V is TRBV12-3 or TRBV12-4 and J is TRBJ2-2; 8 bases line up with TRBD1. With V trimmed by 4 bases and J by 6 bases, 1 base remained unmatched. CDR3 length equals 13 residues. The CDR3 sequence: CASSYRGAGELFF. CDR3 sequence (DNA): TGTGCCAGCAGTTACAGGGGGGCCGGGGAGCTGTTTTTT.

This clone was counted only a few times. The J gene is TRBJ1-1, the V gene TRBV20-1; maybe TRBD1 (6 bases). Germline loops: CDR1 DFQATT, CDR2 SNEGSKA (reference sequence). The CDR3 has 11 residues. V was cut by 4 bases and J by 3 bases, with 6 bases left in between. The CDR3 DNA follows: TGCAGTGCTACAGGGGACACTGAAGCTTTCTTT. This encodes CSATGDTEAFF.

This sequence joins TRBV5-1 and TRBJ1-6, with D perhaps TRBD1 (5 bases). This CDR3 has 15 residues. V lost 0 bases to trimming and J lost 6 bases, with 10 bases between them. Germline loops: CDR1 SGHRS, CDR2 YFSETQ. CDR3 sequence reads: CASSLVQGPNSPLHF. In DNA form, the CDR3 reads TGCGCCAGCAGCTTGGTGCAGGGCCCTAATTCACCCCTCCACTTT.

The chain has TRBV5-1 and TRBJ1-6, with 8 bases lining up with TRBD1. Germline V gene data show CDR1 as SGHRS and CDR2 as YFSETQ. The CDR3 has 16 residues. Trimming removed 3 bases from V and 7 bases from J; junction bases left unmatched: 9. DNA of the CDR3: TGCGCCAGCAGCTCGGGGGACAGGCGTAAAAATTCACCCCTCCACTTT. Protein sequence: CASSSGDRRKNSPLHF. The full variable domain, its missing parts supplied by reference TRBV5-1 and TRBJ1-6, is KAGVTQTPRYLIKTRGQQVTLSCSPISGHRSVSWYQQTPGQGLQFLFEYFSETQRNKGNFPGRFSGRQFSNSRSEMNVSTLELGDSALYLCASSSGDRRKNSPLHFGNGTRLTVT.

The chain recombines TRBV29-1 with TRBJ2-7; D is perhaps TRBD1 (5 bases). The CDR3 runs to 13 residues. Germline V CDR1 and CDR2: SQVTM, ANQGSEA. The germline V and J ends were trimmed by 6 bases and 1 base, with 13 bases remaining between them. The CDR3 region has the DNA TGCAGCGTGAGGAAGGACACGTCCTACGAGCAGTACTTC. This sequence encodes CSVRKDTSYEQYF.

The chain couples TRBV7-2 to TRBJ2-3; TRBD2 matches 11 bases. Germline V gene sequence: CDR1 SGHTA, CDR2 FQGNSA. The V and J ends lost 3 bases and 0 bases, in that order; junction bases with no gene match: 8. The CDR3 has 18 amino acids. The CDR3 region is CASSFTSGSSASTDTQYF. Here the CDR3 DNA reads TGTGCCAGCAGCTTTACTAGCGGGAGTTCCGCTAGCACAGATACGCAGTATTTT.

The J gene is TRBJ1-5, the V gene TRBV6-5; a weak D match, TRBD1 (6 bases). Trimming stripped 5 bases from V and 0 bases from J, with 8 bases between. The CDR3 runs 14 residues. CDR1 and CDR2 (germline): MNHEY, SVGAGI. This CDR3 is CASSTRGSNQPQHF. CDR3 sequence (DNA): TGTGCCAGCAGTACCAGGGGTAGCAATCAGCCCCAGCATTTT.

V is TRBV4-2 and J is TRBJ1-4; weak D call: TRBD1 (5 bases). V was pared by 0 bases and J by 2 bases, with 16 bases between. The length of the CDR3 is 18 residues. Per the germline V gene, CDR1 is LGHNA and CDR2 is YNFKEQ. The CDR3 loop reads CASSQDRQGGWTNEKLFF. The CDR3 nucleotides read TGTGCCAGCAGCCAAGATAGGCAGGGAGGTTGGACTAATGAAAAACTGTTTTTT.

The gene calls are TRBV7-2 and TRBJ2-2, with TRBD2 matching 15 bases. CDR1 and CDR2 (germline): SGHTA, FQGNSA. V shed 1 base, J shed 5 bases, and the junction held 5 bases outside the gene matches. CDR3 length: 18 residues. The CDR3 DNA reads as TGTGCCAGCAGCTTAGGGACTAGCGGGAGGGCCTCGACCGGGGAGCTGTTTTTT. Residues: CASSLGTSGRASTGELFF.

The chain combines TRBV7-9 with TRBJ2-3, with 9 bases matching TRBD1. V lost 3 bases and J lost 12; bases outside the gene matches: 10. CDR3 length equals 14 residues. Per germline, CDR1 SEHNR and CDR2 FQNEAQ (reference sequence). In DNA, the CDR3 is TGTGCCAGCAGCTTTTCTTCCGGGACAGGGTCCCAGTATTTT. Translated: CASSFSSGTGSQYF.

This chain joins TRBV28 and TRBJ1-4, with D unresolved. Germline CDR1 is MDHEN and CDR2 is SYDVKM. The CDR3 runs 15 residues. V was shortened by 3 bases and J by 8 bases, with 16 bases between the two germline ends. The CDR3 DNA reads as TGTGCCAGCAGTTTCCCAGGAGGAGGAGAGGAAAAACTGTTTTTT. It codes for CASSFPGGGEEKLFF.